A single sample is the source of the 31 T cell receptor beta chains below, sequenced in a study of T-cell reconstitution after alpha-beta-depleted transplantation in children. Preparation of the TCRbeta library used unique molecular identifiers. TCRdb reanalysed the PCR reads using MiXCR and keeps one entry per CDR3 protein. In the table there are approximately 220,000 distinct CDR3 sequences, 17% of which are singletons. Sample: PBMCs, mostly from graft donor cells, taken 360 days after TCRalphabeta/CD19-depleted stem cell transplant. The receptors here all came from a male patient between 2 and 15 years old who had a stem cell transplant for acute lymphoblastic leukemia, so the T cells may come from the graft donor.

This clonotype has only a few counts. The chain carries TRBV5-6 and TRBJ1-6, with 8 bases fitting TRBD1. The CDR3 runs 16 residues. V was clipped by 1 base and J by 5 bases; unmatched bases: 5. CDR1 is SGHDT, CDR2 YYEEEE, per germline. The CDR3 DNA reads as TGTGCCAGCAGCTTGTGGGCAGGGGGCGATAATTCACCCCTCCACTTT. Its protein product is CASSLWAGGDNSPLHF.

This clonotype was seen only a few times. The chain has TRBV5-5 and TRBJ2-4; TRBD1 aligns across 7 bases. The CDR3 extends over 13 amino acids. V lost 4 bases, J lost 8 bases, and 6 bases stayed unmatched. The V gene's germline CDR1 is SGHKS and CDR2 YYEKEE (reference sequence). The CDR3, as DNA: TGTGCCAGCAGCCCTGGGACAGTAGACATTCAGTACTTC. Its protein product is CASSPGTVDIQYF.

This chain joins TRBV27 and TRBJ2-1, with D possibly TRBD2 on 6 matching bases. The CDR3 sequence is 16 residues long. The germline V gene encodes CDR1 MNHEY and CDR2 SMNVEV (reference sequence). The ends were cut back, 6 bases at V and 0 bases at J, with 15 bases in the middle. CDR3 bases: TGTGCCAGCAGGCCCACCCCAGCGGGCTCCTACAATGAGCAGTTCTTC. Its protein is CASRPTPAGSYNEQFF.

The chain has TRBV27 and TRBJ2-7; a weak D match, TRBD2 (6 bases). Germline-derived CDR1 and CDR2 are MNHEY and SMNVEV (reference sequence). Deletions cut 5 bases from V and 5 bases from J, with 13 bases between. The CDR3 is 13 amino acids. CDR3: CASSIGRGNEQYF. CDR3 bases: TGTGCCAGCAGTATAGGCCGGGGGAACGAGCAGTACTTC.

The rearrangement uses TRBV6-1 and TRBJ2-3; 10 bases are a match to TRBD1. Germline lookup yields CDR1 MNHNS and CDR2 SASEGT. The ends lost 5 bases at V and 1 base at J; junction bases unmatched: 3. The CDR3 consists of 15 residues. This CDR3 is CASSPGTGGTDTQYF. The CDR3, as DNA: TGTGCCAGCAGTCCCGGGACAGGGGGCACAGATACGCAGTATTTT.

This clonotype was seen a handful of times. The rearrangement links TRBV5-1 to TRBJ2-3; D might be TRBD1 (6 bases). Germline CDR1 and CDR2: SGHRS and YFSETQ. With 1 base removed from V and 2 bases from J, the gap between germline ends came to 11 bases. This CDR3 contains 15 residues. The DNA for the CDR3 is TGCGCCAGCAGCTTGTCACAGGGAGACACAGATACGCAGTATTTT. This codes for CASSLSQGDTDTQYF.

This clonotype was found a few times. This CDR3 reads CASSRSGGLSSYNEQFF. In DNA, the CDR3 is TGTGCCAGCAGTCGTAGCGGGGGGCTGAGCTCCTACAATGAGCAGTTCTTC. The chain couples TRBV6-1 to TRBJ2-1, with 10 nucleotides matching TRBD2. The CDR3 totals 17 residues. The trim removed 5 bases at V and 0 bases at J, leaving 7 bases unmatched. Germline V gene lookup returns CDR1 MNHNS and CDR2 SASEGT.

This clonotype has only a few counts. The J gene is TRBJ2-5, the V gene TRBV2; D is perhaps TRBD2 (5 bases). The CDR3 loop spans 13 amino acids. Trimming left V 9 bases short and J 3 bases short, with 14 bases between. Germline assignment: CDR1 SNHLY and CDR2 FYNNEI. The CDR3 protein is CASGELLKETQYF. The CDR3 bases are TGTGCCAGTGGGGAGCTATTAAAAGAGACCCAGTACTTC.

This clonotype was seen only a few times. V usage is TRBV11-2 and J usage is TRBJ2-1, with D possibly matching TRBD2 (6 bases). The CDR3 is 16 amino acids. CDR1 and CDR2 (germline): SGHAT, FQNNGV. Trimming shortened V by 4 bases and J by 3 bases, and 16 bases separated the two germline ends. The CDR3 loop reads CASSSGIGGSYNEQFF. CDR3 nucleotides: TGTGCCAGCAGCTCCGGGATTGGGGGGAGCTACAATGAGCAGTTCTTC.

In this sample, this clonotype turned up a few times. Written as DNA, the CDR3 is TGTGCCAGCAGCGGACCCGGGACAGTCTACAATGAGCAGTTCTTC. It is translated as CASSGPGTVYNEQFF. The chain has TRBV9 and TRBJ2-1; TRBD1 matches 7 bases. The CDR3 covers 15 residues. V lost 3 bases to trimming and J lost 3 bases; unmatched junction nucleotides: 6. Germline V gene lookup returns CDR1 SGDLS and CDR2 YYNGEE.

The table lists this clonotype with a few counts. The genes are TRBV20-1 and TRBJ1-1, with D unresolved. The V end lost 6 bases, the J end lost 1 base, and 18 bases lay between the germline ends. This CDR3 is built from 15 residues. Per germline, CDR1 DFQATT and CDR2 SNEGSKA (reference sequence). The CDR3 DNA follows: TGCAGTGCGGACCGGGCCACCCCACCGAACACTGAAGCTTTCTTT. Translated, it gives CSADRATPPNTEAFF.

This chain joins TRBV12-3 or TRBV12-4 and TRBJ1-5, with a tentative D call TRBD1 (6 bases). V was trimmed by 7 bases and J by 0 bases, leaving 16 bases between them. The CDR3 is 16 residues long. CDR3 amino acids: CASNTGTRNSNQPQHF. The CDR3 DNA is TGTGCCAGCAATACCGGGACAAGAAATAGCAATCAGCCCCAGCATTTT.

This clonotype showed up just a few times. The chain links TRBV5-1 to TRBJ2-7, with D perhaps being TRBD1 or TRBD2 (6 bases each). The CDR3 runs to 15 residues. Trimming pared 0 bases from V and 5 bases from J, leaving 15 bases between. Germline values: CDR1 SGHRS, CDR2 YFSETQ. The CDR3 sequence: CASSLVGGLRNEQYF. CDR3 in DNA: TGCGCCAGCAGCTTGGTGGGGGGCCTTCGCAACGAGCAGTACTTC.

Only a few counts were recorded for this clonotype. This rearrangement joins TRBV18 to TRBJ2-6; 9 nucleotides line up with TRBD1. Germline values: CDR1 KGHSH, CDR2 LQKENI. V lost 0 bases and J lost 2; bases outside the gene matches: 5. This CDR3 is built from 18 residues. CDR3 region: CASSPPGQGITGANVLTF. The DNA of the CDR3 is TGTGCCAGCTCACCACCGGGACAGGGCATCACTGGGGCCAACGTCCTGACTTTC. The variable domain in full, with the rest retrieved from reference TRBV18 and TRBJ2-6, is NAGVMQNPRHLVRRRGQEARLRCSPMKGHSHVYWYRQLPEEGLKFMVYLQKENIIDESGMPKERFSAEFPKEGPSILRIQQVVRGDSAAYFCASSPPGQGITGANVLTFGAGSRLTVL.

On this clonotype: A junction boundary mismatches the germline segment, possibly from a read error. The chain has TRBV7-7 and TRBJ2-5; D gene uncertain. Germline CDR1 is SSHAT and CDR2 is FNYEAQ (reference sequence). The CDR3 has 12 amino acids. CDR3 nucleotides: TGTGCTAGCAGCCAAAATGGGGAGACCCAGTACTTC. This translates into CASSQNGETQYF.

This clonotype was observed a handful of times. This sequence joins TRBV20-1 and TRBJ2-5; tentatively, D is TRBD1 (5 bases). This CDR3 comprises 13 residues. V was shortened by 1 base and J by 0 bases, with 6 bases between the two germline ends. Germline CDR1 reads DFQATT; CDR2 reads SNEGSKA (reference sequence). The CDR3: CSARGRDQETQYF. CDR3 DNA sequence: TGCAGTGCTAGAGGCAGGGACCAAGAGACCCAGTACTTC.

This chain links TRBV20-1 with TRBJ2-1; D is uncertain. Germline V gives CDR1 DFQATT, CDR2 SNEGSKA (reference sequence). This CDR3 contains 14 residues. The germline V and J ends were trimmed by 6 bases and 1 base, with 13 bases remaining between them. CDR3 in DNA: TGCAGTGCCTCCCCAGAGTTTTCCTACAATGAGCAGTTCTTC. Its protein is CSASPEFSYNEQFF.

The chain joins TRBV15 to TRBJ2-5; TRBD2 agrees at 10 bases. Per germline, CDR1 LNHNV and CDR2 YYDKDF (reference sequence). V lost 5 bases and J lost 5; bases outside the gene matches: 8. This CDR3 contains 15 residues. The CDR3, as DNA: TGTGCCACCAGCTTCAGCGGGGGGGCCACGGAGACCCAGTACTTC. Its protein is CATSFSGGATETQYF.

DNA for the CDR3: TGTGCCAGCAGTTCCTTTCGCCGGGGTGGAGATACGCAGTATTTT. This encodes CASSSFRRGGDTQYF. This sequence joins TRBV6-5 and TRBJ2-3, with a tentative D call TRBD2 (5 bases). Per germline, CDR1 MNHEY and CDR2 SVGAGI. The CDR3 contains 15 residues. The V and J ends lost 4 bases and 5 bases respectively, with 16 bases between them.

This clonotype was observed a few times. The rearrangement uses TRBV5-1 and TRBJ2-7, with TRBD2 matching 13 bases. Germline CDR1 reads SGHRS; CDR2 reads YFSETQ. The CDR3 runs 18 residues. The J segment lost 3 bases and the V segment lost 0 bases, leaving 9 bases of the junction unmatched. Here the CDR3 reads CASSLEGTSGARLYEQYF. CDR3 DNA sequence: TGCGCCAGCAGCTTGGAGGGGACTAGCGGGGCAAGACTCTACGAGCAGTACTTC. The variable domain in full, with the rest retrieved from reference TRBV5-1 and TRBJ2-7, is KAGVTQTPRYLIKTRGQQVTLSCSPISGHRSVSWYQQTPGQGLQFLFEYFSETQRNKGNFPGRFSGRQFSNSRSEMNVSTLELGDSALYLCASSLEGTSGARLYEQYFGPGTRLTVT.

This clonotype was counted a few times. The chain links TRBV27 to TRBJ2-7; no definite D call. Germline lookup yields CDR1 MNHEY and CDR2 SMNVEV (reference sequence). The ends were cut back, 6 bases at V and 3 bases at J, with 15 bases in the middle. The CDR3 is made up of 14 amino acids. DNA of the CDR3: TGTGCCAGCAGCACAGAAATCCCGTACTACGAGCAGTACTTC. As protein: CASSTEIPYYEQYF.

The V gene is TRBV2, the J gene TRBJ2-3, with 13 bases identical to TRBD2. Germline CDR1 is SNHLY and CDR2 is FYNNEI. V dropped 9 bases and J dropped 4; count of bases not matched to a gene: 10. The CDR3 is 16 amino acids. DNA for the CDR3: TGTGCCAGGATCGGTTGGACTAGCGGGAGTCCAGATACGCAGTATTTT. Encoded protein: CARIGWTSGSPDTQYF.

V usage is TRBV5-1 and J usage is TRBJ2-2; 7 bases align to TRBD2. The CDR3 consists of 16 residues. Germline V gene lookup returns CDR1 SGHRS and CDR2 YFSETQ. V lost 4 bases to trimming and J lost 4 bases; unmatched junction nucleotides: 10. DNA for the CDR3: TGCGCCAGCAGCGGCGGGGGTAACCGTTTCACCGGGGAGCTGTTTTTT. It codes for CASSGGGNRFTGELFF.

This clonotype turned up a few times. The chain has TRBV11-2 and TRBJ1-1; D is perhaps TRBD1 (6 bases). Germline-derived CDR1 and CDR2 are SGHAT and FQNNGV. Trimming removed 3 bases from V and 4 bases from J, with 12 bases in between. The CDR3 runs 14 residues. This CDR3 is CASSFIGGSTEAFF. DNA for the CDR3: TGTGCCAGCAGCTTTATAGGGGGTAGCACTGAAGCTTTCTTT.

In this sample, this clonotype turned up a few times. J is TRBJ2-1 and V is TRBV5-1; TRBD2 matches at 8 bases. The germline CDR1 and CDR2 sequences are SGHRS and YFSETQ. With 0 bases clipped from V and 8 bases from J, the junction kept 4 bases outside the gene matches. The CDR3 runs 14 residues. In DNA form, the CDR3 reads TGCGCCAGCAGCTTGGAGATCGGGGGGGATGAGCAGTTCTTC. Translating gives CASSLEIGGDEQFF.

CDR3 nucleotides: TGTGCCAGCAGCCAAGATCAGGGGAGCTCCTATAATTCACCCCTCCACTTT. It yields the protein CASSQDQGSSYNSPLHF. The chain joins TRBV3-1 to TRBJ1-6; weak D call: TRBD1 (6 bases). Trimming took 0 bases from V and 0 from J, leaving 9 bases between them. Germline lookup yields CDR1 LGHDT and CDR2 YNNKEL (reference sequence). There are 17 residues in the CDR3.

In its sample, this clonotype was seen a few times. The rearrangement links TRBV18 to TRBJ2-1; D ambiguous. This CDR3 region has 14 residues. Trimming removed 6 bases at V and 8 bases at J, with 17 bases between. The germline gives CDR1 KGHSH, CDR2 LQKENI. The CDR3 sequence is CASSISPLADEQFF. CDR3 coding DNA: TGTGCCAGCTCCATAAGCCCACTTGCCGATGAGCAGTTCTTC.

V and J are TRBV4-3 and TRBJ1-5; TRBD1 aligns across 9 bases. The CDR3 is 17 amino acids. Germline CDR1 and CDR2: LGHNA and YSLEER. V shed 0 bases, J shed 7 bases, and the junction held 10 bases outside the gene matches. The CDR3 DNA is TGCGCCAGCAGCCAAGATCACGGACAGGGGAAGTGCCAGCCCCAGCATTTT. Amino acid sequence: CASSQDHGQGKCQPQHF.

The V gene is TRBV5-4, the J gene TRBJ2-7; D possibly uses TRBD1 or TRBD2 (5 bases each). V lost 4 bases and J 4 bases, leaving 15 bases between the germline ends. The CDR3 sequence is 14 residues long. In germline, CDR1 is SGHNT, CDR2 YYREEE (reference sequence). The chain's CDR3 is CASSQRGARYEQYF. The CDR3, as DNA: TGTGCCAGCAGCCAAAGAGGGGCGCGGTACGAGCAGTACTTC.

The CDR3 loop is CASTRGTFGNEQFF. In DNA form, the CDR3 reads TGTGCCAGTACTCGGGGGACCTTTGGGAATGAGCAGTTCTTC. The chain uses TRBV19 and TRBJ2-1, with a weak D call TRBD2 (6 bases). The CDR3 totals 14 residues. The V end was cut by 7 bases, the J end by 7 bases, with 17 bases between. Germline CDR1 is LNHDA and CDR2 is SQIVND (reference sequence).

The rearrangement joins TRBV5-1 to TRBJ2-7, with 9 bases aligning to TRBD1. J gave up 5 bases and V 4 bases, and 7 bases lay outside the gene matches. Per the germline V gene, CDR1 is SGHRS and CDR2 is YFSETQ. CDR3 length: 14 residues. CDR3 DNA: TGCGCCAGCAGCGTCGGGACAGGGAACGACGAGCAGTACTTC. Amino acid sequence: CASSVGTGNDEQYF.